Listed here are 27 T cell receptor beta chains from one sample, sequenced in a study of CD8 T cells in Susac syndrome. Random hexamers primed reverse transcription of roughly 0.5 to 1 ug RNA. TCRdb re-analysed the immunoSEQ multiplex PCR reads in MiXCR, keeping a single row per CDR3 protein. The table shows approximately 190,000 distinct CDR3 sequences, with approximately 95% occurring only once. The sample was CD8+ T cells from PBMCs. The receptors here all came from a human donor with Susac syndrome.

The chain combines TRBV5-1 with TRBJ2-3; D may correspond to TRBD1 or TRBD2 (6 bases each). CDR1 and CDR2 (germline): SGHRS, YFSETQ. The length of the CDR3 is 17 residues. V was pared by 0 bases and J by 9 bases, with 23 bases between. CDR3 sequence: CASSLDPTGAEGETQYF. The DNA for the CDR3 is TGCGCCAGCAGCTTGGACCCGACGGGGGCGGAGGGGGAAACGCAGTATTTT.

This clonotype was detected only a few times. V gene TRBV29-1 combines with J gene TRBJ2-7; no firm D call. V shed 4 bases and J shed 2 bases, with 21 bases lying between them. From germline, CDR1 is SQVTM and CDR2 ANQGSEA. The CDR3 has 16 amino acids. DNA for the CDR3: TGCAGCGTTGTCCCAAGGTTCCCCGACCTTCCCTACGAGCAGTACTTC. It is translated as CSVVPRFPDLPYEQYF.

The chain has TRBV7-9 and TRBJ2-7; D is possibly TRBD1 (6 bases). Trimming left V 6 bases short and J 3 bases short, with 18 bases between. Germline CDR1 reads SEHNR; CDR2 reads FQNEAQ (reference sequence). This CDR3 comprises 15 residues. The DNA for the CDR3 is TGTGCCAGCAGAGCCGGACAGCAAGATTTCTACGAGCAGTACTTC. It specifies CASRAGQQDFYEQYF.

The rearrangement links TRBV9 to TRBJ1-6; D remains ambiguous. CDR3 length: 13 amino acids. Between the trimmed V and J ends, which lost 4 bases and 5 bases, there was a span of 7 bases. Germline lookup yields CDR1 SGDLS and CDR2 YYNGEE. This CDR3 is CASSTGNNSPLHF. CDR3 nucleotides: TGTGCCAGCAGCACGGGGAATAATTCACCCCTCCACTTT.

The V gene is TRBV19, the J gene TRBJ2-1; maybe TRBD2 (6 bases). With 7 bases removed from V and 5 bases from J, the gap between germline ends came to 15 bases. The CDR3 consists of 14 residues. Per germline, CDR1 LNHDA and CDR2 SQIVND (reference sequence). The CDR3 nucleotides are TGTGCCAGTACAACGTCTTGGACTAACAATGAGCAGTTCTTC. This gives the protein CASTTSWTNNEQFF.

The CDR3 spells CAISESTLVAPGGRAYEQYF. The CDR3 DNA follows: TGTGCCATCAGTGAGTCGACTCTGGTGGCCCCAGGGGGTCGGGCCTACGAGCAGTACTTC. This chain connects TRBV10-3 to TRBJ2-7; 7 nucleotides line up with TRBD1. The length of the CDR3 is 20 residues. Germline V gives CDR1 ENHRY, CDR2 SYGVKD. J gave up 2 bases and V 0 bases, and 19 bases lay outside the gene matches.

The chain carries TRBV5-1 and TRBJ1-1; D is possibly TRBD1 (5 bases). V shed 6 bases and J shed 4 bases, with 16 bases lying between them. Germline loops: CDR1 SGHRS, CDR2 YFSETQ. The CDR3 is 14 residues long. The CDR3 coding sequence is TGCGCCAGCAAGCTCCGGGGGGTGGGCACTGAAGCTTTCTTT. Translating it yields CASKLRGVGTEAFF.

This CDR3 is CASSPKMSGPYEQYF. CDR3 DNA: TGTGCCAGCAGCCCAAAGATGTCAGGGCCATACGAGCAGTACTTC. The chain couples TRBV7-9 to TRBJ2-7; weak D call: TRBD1 (5 bases). The CDR3 contains 15 residues. CDR1 and CDR2 from the germline V gene are SEHNR and FQNEAQ (reference sequence). The V end was cut by 5 bases, the J end by 4 bases, with 18 bases between.

The CDR3 nucleotides read TGTGCCAGCAGCGTAGTGGGGACAGACTCTGGAAACACCATATATTTT. Its protein is CASSVVGTDSGNTIYF. The genes are TRBV9 and TRBJ1-3; 7 bases fit TRBD1. Germline V gene sequence: CDR1 SGDLS, CDR2 YYNGEE. This CDR3 is 16 amino acids long. The V segment lost 0 bases and the J segment 0 bases; nucleotides outside the gene matches: 3.

As DNA, the CDR3 is TGTGCCAGCAGCTTAGATTATACCTACGAGCAGTACTTC. This encodes CASSLDYTYEQYF. This rearrangement joins TRBV7-9 to TRBJ2-7, with D unclear. Germline CDR1 and CDR2: SEHNR and FQNEAQ (reference sequence). Trimming stripped 1 base from V and 2 bases from J, with 6 bases between. The CDR3 has 13 residues.

CDR3 loop: CASRLGGEYEQYF. The CDR3 DNA reads as TGTGCCAGCAGGCTCGGAGGGGAATACGAGCAGTACTTC. This chain links TRBV7-9 with TRBJ2-7; tentatively, D is TRBD2 (6 bases). The CDR3 length is 13 residues. Between the trimmed V and J ends, which lost 6 bases and 4 bases, there was a span of 13 bases. The germline gives CDR1 SEHNR, CDR2 FQNEAQ (reference sequence).

The chain uses TRBV4-1 and TRBJ2-1; 10 nucleotides align to TRBD2. The CDR3 has 17 residues. CDR1 is MGHRA, CDR2 YSYEKL, per germline. The ends lost 4 bases at V and 2 bases at J; junction bases unmatched: 8. CDR3 nucleotides: TGCGCCAGCAGCCCCCAAATTGGACTAGCGGCCTACAATGAGCAGTTCTTC. It specifies CASSPQIGLAAYNEQFF.

The chain uses TRBV5-6 and TRBJ2-7, with a possible D match to TRBD2 (6 bases). Germline CDR1 reads SGHDT; CDR2 reads YYEEEE. This CDR3 comprises 15 residues. The V end lost 4 bases, the J end lost 0 bases, and 14 bases lay between the germline ends. CDR3 in DNA: TGTGCCAGCAGCCTAGATAGCGGATTCTCCTACGAGCAGTACTTC. Its translation is CASSLDSGFSYEQYF.

The rearrangement joins TRBV12-3 or TRBV12-4 to TRBJ1-6, with D unclear. This CDR3 has 16 amino acids. V gave up 3 bases and J gave up 7 bases, with 16 bases separating them. The CDR3, as DNA: TGTGCCAGCAGTTTGACTTATCCAGGACTAAATTCACCCCTCCACTTT. Its translation is CASSLTYPGLNSPLHF.

The V and J genes are TRBV14 and TRBJ1-3; D gene ambiguous. V shed 1 base and J shed 0 bases, with 4 bases lying between them. The CDR3 has 14 residues. Germline lookup yields CDR1 SGHDN and CDR2 FVKESK. The CDR3 DNA follows: TGTGCCAGCAGCCAAGCCTACTCTGGAAACACCATATATTTT. Translated, it gives CASSQAYSGNTIYF.

The rearrangement links TRBV6-5 to TRBJ1-5; D is unresolved. The length of the CDR3 is 15 residues. Trimming pared 6 bases from V and 1 base from J, leaving 13 bases between. CDR1 and CDR2 (germline): MNHEY, SVGAGI. Here the CDR3 DNA reads TGTGCCAGCAGCCGACACGGAGTAAGCAATCAGCCCCAGCATTTT. Translating it yields CASSRHGVSNQPQHF.

This chain connects TRBV12-3 or TRBV12-4 to TRBJ2-3; perhaps TRBD2 as D (5 bases). Trimming left V 9 bases short and J 3 bases short, with 10 bases between. The length of the CDR3 is 12 residues. The CDR3 bases are TGTGCCAGTTACCGGGGAACAGATACGCAGTATTTT. Its translation: CASYRGTDTQYF.

The chain has TRBV28 and TRBJ2-7, with TRBD1 matching over 9 bases. Germline V lookup: CDR1 MDHEN, CDR2 SYDVKM. The CDR3 sequence is 15 residues long. V shed 4 bases, J shed 5 bases, and the junction held 9 bases outside the gene matches. CDR3 amino acids: CASSSEGTGIHEQYF. CDR3 coding DNA: TGTGCCAGCAGTTCCGAGGGGACAGGGATCCACGAGCAGTACTTC.

The DNA for the CDR3 is TGTGCCAGCCACCCTTGGCCGGGACTAGCGGGGGCTGGGGCCAACGTCCTGACTTTC. Protein product: CASHPWPGLAGAGANVLTF. V and J are TRBV6-2 or TRBV6-3 and TRBJ2-6; TRBD2 aligns across 14 bases. Losses at the gene ends were 8 bases for V and 2 bases for J; bases not matched to a gene: 11. The V gene's germline CDR1 is MNHEY and CDR2 SVGEGT. The CDR3 contains 19 residues.

The genes are TRBV18 and TRBJ2-6; D gene ambiguous. The CDR3 runs to 20 residues. Germline V lookup: CDR1 KGHSH, CDR2 LQKENI. With 0 bases removed from V and 0 bases from J, the gap between germline ends came to 18 bases. CDR3 loop: CASSPPVRPPDGSGANVLTF. In DNA, the CDR3 is TGTGCCAGCTCACCACCGGTTAGGCCCCCAGATGGCTCTGGGGCCAACGTCCTGACTTTC. Variable domain in full (rest from reference TRBV18 and TRBJ2-6): NAGVMQNPRHLVRRRGQEARLRCSPMKGHSHVYWYRQLPEEGLKFMVYLQKENIIDESGMPKERFSAEFPKEGPSILRIQQVVRGDSAAYFCASSPPVRPPDGSGANVLTFGAGSRLTVL.

The chain couples TRBV19 to TRBJ2-5; D perhaps matches TRBD1 (5 bases). CDR3 length: 17 amino acids. Trimming took off 3 bases at V and 1 base at J, with 18 bases between the two ends. Germline-derived CDR1 and CDR2 are LNHDA and SQIVND (reference sequence). The CDR3 protein is CASSISRTRPSQETQYF. The CDR3 DNA follows: TGTGCCAGTAGTATCTCCCGGACAAGGCCAAGCCAAGAGACCCAGTACTTC.

The rearrangement joins TRBV21-1 to TRBJ2-7; the table's D call, TRBD1, has no DNA check behind it. TRBV21-1 is a recognized pseudogene. This CDR3 contains 12 residues. CDR3 DNA: TGTGCCAGCAGCAAAGGGGACAGCGAGCAGTACTTC. This gives the protein CASSKGDSEQYF.

The chain has TRBV24-1 and TRBJ2-3; no definite D call. The CDR3 contains 13 residues. V was cut by 3 bases and J by 7 bases, with 10 bases left in between. Germline CDR1 is KGHDR and CDR2 is SFDVKD. CDR3 protein: CATSDAWRNTQYF. For the CDR3, the DNA is TGTGCCACCAGTGATGCCTGGAGAAATACGCAGTATTTT.

Here the CDR3 DNA reads TGTGCCAGCAGGGACTCACTAGGGAACTATGGCTACACCTTC. The encoded protein is CASRDSLGNYGYTF. This chain uses TRBV12-3 or TRBV12-4 with TRBJ1-2; D uncertain. The CDR3 contains 14 residues. V was shortened by 6 bases and J by 2 bases, with 13 bases between the two germline ends.

V is TRBV24-1 and J is TRBJ2-1; no definite D call. V was trimmed by 2 bases and J by 6 bases, leaving 10 bases between them. CDR1 and CDR2 from the germline V gene are KGHDR and SFDVKD. CDR3 length equals 14 residues. The CDR3 DNA reads as TGTGCCACCAGTGATTCGAGGTCCGGCAATGAGCAGTTCTTC. It codes for CATSDSRSGNEQFF.

The rearrangement links TRBV12-3 or TRBV12-4 to TRBJ2-3, with TRBD2 identical over 7 bases. The J segment lost 3 bases and the V segment lost 7 bases, leaving 10 bases of the junction unmatched. The CDR3 consists of 15 residues. CDR3 region: CASTKRGLRTDTQYF. CDR3 nucleotide sequence: TGTGCCAGCACTAAACGGGGACTAAGGACAGATACGCAGTATTTT.

The chain employs TRBV9 and TRBJ1-1; D is possibly TRBD1 (5 bases). The CDR3 runs to 12 residues. Trimming removed 4 bases from V and 7 bases from J, with 11 bases in between. CDR1 and CDR2 from the germline V gene are SGDLS and YYNGEE. This CDR3 is CASSPSGNEAFF. In DNA, the CDR3 is TGTGCCAGCAGCCCCTCAGGGAATGAAGCTTTCTTT. The whole variable domain, filled in from reference TRBV9 and TRBJ1-1, reads DSGVTQTPKHLITATGQRVTLRCSPRSGDLSVYWYQQSLDQGLQFLIQYYNGEERAKGNILERFSAQQFPDLHSELNLSSLELGDSALYFCASSPSGNEAFFGQGTRLTVV.